These 16 T cell receptor beta chains share one sample of origin, sequenced in a study of cytomegalovirus exposure and HLA in healthy donors. PCR involved 60 Vbeta and 13 Jbeta primers. Clones were read by immunoSEQ multiplex PCR, and TCRdb kept only the in-frame ones, dropping some. The sample carries some 57,000 clones, 70% recorded once. The sample taken for sequencing was PBMCs. Every receptor here comes from a woman aged 55-69 years in good health and CMV-seropositive.

As concerns this clone: This may be a read error, as it is one base from a much larger clone. The genes are TRBV7-9 and TRBJ1-5; D gene ambiguous. Between the trimmed V and J ends, which lost 1 base and 7 bases, there was a span of 8 bases. This CDR3 is 13 amino acids long. Germline values: CDR1 SEHNR, CDR2 FQNEAQ (reference sequence). The CDR3 DNA is TGTGCCAGCAGCTTAGAGGGAGGGCAGCCCCAGCATTTT. Protein sequence: CASSLEGGQPQHF. The whole variable domain, remainder taken from reference TRBV7-9 and TRBJ1-5, is DTGVSQNPRHKITKRGQNVTFRCDPISEHNRLYWYRQTLGQGPEFLTYFQNEAQLEKSRLLSDRFSAERPKGSFSTLEIQRTEQGDSAMYLCASSLEGGQPQHFGDGTRLSIL.

The chain recombines TRBV10-3 with TRBJ2-3, with D tentatively TRBD1 (5 bases). This CDR3 comprises 14 residues. Germline CDR1 and CDR2: ENHRY and SYGVKD. The V and J ends lost 5 bases and 2 bases respectively, with 11 bases between them. The CDR3 sequence: CAISPRQNTDTQYF. As DNA, the CDR3 is TGTGCCATCAGTCCTAGACAGAACACAGATACGCAGTATTTT.

The V and J genes are TRBV28 and TRBJ1-4, with TRBD1 matching over 10 bases. V was pared by 5 bases and J by 8 bases, with 17 bases of the junction left unmatched. The V gene's germline CDR1 is MDHEN and CDR2 SYDVKM. There are 18 residues in the CDR3. This CDR3 reads CASSETGGALSRMEKLFF. CDR3 DNA sequence: TGTGCCAGCAGTGAGACAGGGGGCGCACTCTCCAGGATGGAAAAACTGTTTTTT.

The V and J genes are TRBV7-9 and TRBJ1-2, with TRBD1 as a possible D gene (5 bases). Per the germline V gene, CDR1 is SEHNR and CDR2 is FQNEAQ (reference sequence). There are 14 residues in the CDR3. V lost 7 bases, J lost 3 bases, and 15 bases lay in between. CDR3 sequence: CASTRRGVDYGYTF. The CDR3, as DNA: TGTGCCAGCACCCGGCGGGGGGTAGACTATGGCTACACCTTC.

The table lists this clone with a few counts. The chain is built from TRBV5-5 and TRBJ1-6; TRBD1 agrees at 8 bases. There are 14 residues in the CDR3. The junction had 4 bases not matched to a gene; V was cut back by 2 bases and J by 9 bases. CDR1 and CDR2 from the germline V gene are SGHKS and YYEKEE (reference sequence). The CDR3 nucleotides are TGTGCCAGCAGCTTCCGGCAGGGGGCTTCACCCCTCCACTTT. It translates to CASSFRQGASPLHF.

The V gene is TRBV2, the J gene TRBJ2-5; D ambiguous. This CDR3 comprises 14 residues. CDR1 and CDR2 (germline): SNHLY, FYNNEI. V was trimmed by 3 bases and J by 1 base, leaving 9 bases between them. This chain's CDR3 is CASSDGGPQETQYF. In DNA, the CDR3 is TGTGCCAGCAGTGACGGCGGCCCCCAAGAGACCCAGTACTTC.

The genes are TRBV6-1 and TRBJ2-2; 7 positions agree with TRBD1. The CDR3 totals 15 residues. V shed 6 bases, J shed 4 bases, and the junction held 8 bases outside the gene matches. CDR1 is MNHNS and CDR2 is SASEGT in the germline V gene. The CDR3 region is CASRTGTALTGELFF. CDR3 bases: TGTGCCAGCAGAACCGGGACAGCCCTCACCGGGGAGCTGTTTTTT.

The genes are TRBV18 and TRBJ1-2; 10 nucleotides match TRBD1. CDR1 and CDR2 (germline): KGHSH, LQKENI. V was clipped by 3 bases and J by 4 bases; unmatched bases: 5. This CDR3 has 15 amino acids. The CDR3 bases are TGTGCCAGCTCACCGACAGGGGGCTCCCCCTATGGCTACACCTTC. It translates to CASSPTGGSPYGYTF.

V is TRBV19 and J is TRBJ2-7; possibly TRBD1 for D (6 bases). Germline values: CDR1 LNHDA, CDR2 SQIVND (reference sequence). V lost 1 base to trimming and J lost 3 bases, with 13 bases between them. CDR3 length equals 15 residues. CDR3 nucleotide sequence: TGTGCCAGTAGTATAGTAGGACAGACAATCTACGAGCAGTACTTC. It yields the protein CASSIVGQTIYEQYF. Drawing the rest from reference TRBV19 and TRBJ2-7, the complete variable domain is DGGITQSPKYLFRKEGQNVTLSCEQNLNHDAMYWYRQDPGQGLRLIYYSQIVNDFQKGDIAEGYSVSREKKESFPLTVTSAQKNPTAFYLCASSIVGQTIYEQYFGPGTRLTVT.

The chain has TRBV10-3 and TRBJ1-1; possible D gene TRBD1, 6 bases. The length of the CDR3 is 12 residues. Germline CDR1 ENHRY, CDR2 SYGVKD. Trimming cost V 4 bases and J 11 bases, with 14 bases left between them. In DNA, the CDR3 is TGTGCCATCAGTGTTAAGGGGGACGAGGCTTTCTTT. Translation gives CAISVKGDEAFF.

V gene TRBV7-7 combines with J gene TRBJ1-4, with a possible D match to TRBD1 (6 bases). CDR3 length equals 14 residues. Trimming stripped 3 bases from V and 8 bases from J, with 13 bases between. CDR1 and CDR2 from the germline V gene are SSHAT and FNYEAQ (reference sequence). The CDR3 protein is CASSLGGAGEKLFF. DNA for the CDR3: TGTGCCAGCAGCTTGGGGGGGGCTGGGGAAAAACTGTTTTTT. The complete variable domain, with remaining parts taken from reference TRBV7-7 and TRBJ1-4, reads GAGVSQSPRYKVTKRGQDVTLRCDPISSHATLYWYQQALGQGPEFLTYFNYEAQPDKSGLPSDRFSAERPEGSISTLTIQRTEQRDSAMYRCASSLGGAGEKLFFGSGTQLSVL.

The chain joins TRBV4-3 to TRBJ2-3; D may be TRBD1 (5 bases). The germline gives CDR1 LGHNA, CDR2 YSLEER. This CDR3 is built from 15 residues. The V end lost 4 bases, the J end lost 0 bases, and 11 bases lay between the germline ends. Here the CDR3 DNA reads TGCGCCAGCAGCCCCATGGGGCAGAGCACAGATACGCAGTATTTT. Its translation: CASSPMGQSTDTQYF.

J is TRBJ1-6 and V is TRBV6-6; 9 bases line up with TRBD1. CDR1 is MNHNY and CDR2 is SVGAGI in the germline V gene (reference sequence). Losses at the gene ends were 7 bases for V and 0 bases for J; bases not matched to a gene: 4. CDR3 length equals 16 residues. CDR3 sequence reads: CASTEQGASYNSPLHF. The DNA of the CDR3 is TGTGCCAGCACCGAACAGGGGGCCTCCTATAATTCACCCCTCCACTTT.

This chain joins TRBV9 and TRBJ2-7; maybe TRBD2 (5 bases). The germline CDR1 and CDR2 sequences are SGDLS and YYNGEE. The germline V and J ends were trimmed by 1 base and 7 bases, with 9 bases remaining between them. CDR3 length equals 12 residues. Here the CDR3 DNA reads TGTGCCAGCAGCGTATCTGAGGGAGAGCAGTACTTC. Translation gives CASSVSEGEQYF.

The DNA of the CDR3 is TGTGCCAGCAGCGTAGGGCAGTTTAACACTGAAGCTTTCTTT. Translation gives CASSVGQFNTEAFF. The V gene is TRBV9, the J gene TRBJ1-1; no reliable D call. Trimming removed 0 bases from V and 2 bases from J, with 8 bases in between. This CDR3 has 14 amino acids. Per the germline V gene, CDR1 is SGDLS and CDR2 is YYNGEE. Looking up the rest from reference TRBV9 and TRBJ1-1 gives the full variable domain: DSGVTQTPKHLITATGQRVTLRCSPRSGDLSVYWYQQSLDQGLQFLIQYYNGEERAKGNILERFSAQQFPDLHSELNLSSLELGDSALYFCASSVGQFNTEAFFGQGTRLTVV.

This CDR3 reads CASSYRGGTGELFF. CDR3 DNA: TGTGCCAGCAGCTACAGGGGTGGAACCGGGGAGCTGTTTTTT. This chain uses TRBV9 with TRBJ2-2, with 7 bases that match TRBD1. Unmatched junction bases numbered 5, after V lost 4 bases and J lost 5 bases. The germline CDR1 and CDR2 sequences are SGDLS and YYNGEE. The CDR3 totals 14 residues.